The 5 T cell receptor beta chains presented below share a single source sample, sequenced in a study of blood T cell repertoires in COVID-19. Sequencing was performed with immunoSEQ multiplex PCR; in TCRdb, only in-frame clones are kept and a portion is missing. The data hold under 85,000 clones, with about 83% observed a single time. The source material was peripheral blood. The receptors shown here come from a man aged 30-40 years with COVID-19, enrolled during active disease.

The V call is TRBV24-1, the J call TRBJ2-7; 7 positions agree with TRBD2. The CDR3 consists of 13 residues. With 9 bases clipped from V and 6 bases from J, the junction kept 10 bases outside the gene matches. Germline lookup yields CDR1 KGHDR and CDR2 SFDVKD. The CDR3 spells CATEDRPGGEQYF. The CDR3, as DNA: TGTGCCACCGAGGACCGCCCGGGAGGCGAGCAGTACTTC.

The J gene is TRBJ1-2, the V gene TRBV27; 8 bases agree with TRBD1. The CDR3 has 14 residues. The trim removed 4 bases at V and 8 bases at J, leaving 9 bases unmatched. Germline V gene data show CDR1 as MNHEY and CDR2 as SMNVEV (reference sequence). CDR3 loop: CASSSIDRGGGYTF. DNA of the CDR3: TGTGCCAGCAGTTCAATAGACAGGGGAGGCGGCTACACCTTC.

The gene calls are TRBV27 and TRBJ2-7, with 7 bases lining up with TRBD1. The junction had 12 bases not matched to a gene; V was cut back by 10 bases and J by 6 bases. This CDR3 comprises 13 residues. From germline, CDR1 is MNHEY and CDR2 SMNVEV (reference sequence). CDR3 coding DNA: TGTGCCACCACCCCTGCAGGGGGAAGCGAGCAGTACTTC. Translated, it gives CATTPAGGSEQYF.

The chain links TRBV4-3 to TRBJ2-1, with D perhaps matching TRBD2 (5 bases). Germline V CDR1 and CDR2: LGHNA, YSLEER. Trimming shortened V by 5 bases and J by 0 bases, and 17 bases separated the two germline ends. This CDR3 region has 17 residues. CDR3 sequence reads: CASSANNPRGSYNEQFF. For the CDR3, the DNA is TGCGCCAGCAGCGCCAATAACCCCCGGGGCTCCTACAATGAGCAGTTCTTC.

In this sample, this clone turned up once. This chain connects TRBV29-1 to TRBJ2-7; 10 positions match TRBD2. With 5 bases clipped from V and 3 bases from J, the junction kept 7 bases outside the gene matches. The germline V gene has CDR1 SQVTM and CDR2 ANQGSEA. The CDR3 totals 14 residues. In nucleotides, the CDR3 is TGCAGCGTTCAACTCCTAGCGGGAGTCTACGAGCAGTACTTC. Translating gives CSVQLLAGVYEQYF.